This note documents a single T cell receptor (beta chain) sequence. The second PCR ran roughly 7 to 11 cycles with a sample-barcoded 5' primer and J-beta primers. TCRdb reanalysed the 5' RACE reads using MiXCR and keeps one entry per CDR3 protein. The sample carries about 640,000 distinct CDR3 sequences, around 38% recorded once. The V end lost 5 bases, the J end lost 1 base, and 10 bases lay between the germline ends. The length of the CDR3 is 14 residues. Germline-derived CDR1 and CDR2 are SGHVS and FNYEAQ. Healthy Caucasians from Russia aged about 6 to 90 served as donors. The record originates from a study of blood T cells in healthy people across ages.

This chain links TRBV7-6 with TRBJ2-3; no definite D call. Sequencing used blood. The sequence derives from a man older than 75 in good health. The CDR3: CASSQRRGTDTQYF. As DNA, the CDR3 is TGTGCCAGCAGCCAACGTAGAGGCACAGATACGCAGTATTTT.